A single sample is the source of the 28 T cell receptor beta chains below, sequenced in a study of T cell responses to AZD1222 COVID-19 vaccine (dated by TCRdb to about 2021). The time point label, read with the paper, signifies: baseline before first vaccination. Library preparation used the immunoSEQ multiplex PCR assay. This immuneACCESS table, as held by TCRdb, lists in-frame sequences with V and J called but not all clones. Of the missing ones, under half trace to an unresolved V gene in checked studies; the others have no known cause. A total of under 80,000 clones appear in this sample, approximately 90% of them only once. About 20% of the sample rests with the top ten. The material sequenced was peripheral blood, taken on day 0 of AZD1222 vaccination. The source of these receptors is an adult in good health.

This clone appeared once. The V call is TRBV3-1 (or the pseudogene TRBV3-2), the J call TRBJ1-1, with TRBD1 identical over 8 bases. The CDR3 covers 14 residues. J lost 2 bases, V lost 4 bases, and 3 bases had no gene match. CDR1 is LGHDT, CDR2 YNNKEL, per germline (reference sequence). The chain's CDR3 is CASSRQGANTEAFF. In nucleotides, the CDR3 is TGTGCCAGCAGCCGCCAGGGGGCCAACACTGAAGCTTTCTTT.

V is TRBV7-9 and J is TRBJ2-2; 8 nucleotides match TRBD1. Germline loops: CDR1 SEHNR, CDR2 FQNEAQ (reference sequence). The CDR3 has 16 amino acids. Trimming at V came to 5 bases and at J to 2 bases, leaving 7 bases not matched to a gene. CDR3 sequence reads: CASSPLDRANTGELFF. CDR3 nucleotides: TGTGCCAGCAGCCCCTTGGACAGGGCCAACACCGGGGAGCTGTTTTTT.

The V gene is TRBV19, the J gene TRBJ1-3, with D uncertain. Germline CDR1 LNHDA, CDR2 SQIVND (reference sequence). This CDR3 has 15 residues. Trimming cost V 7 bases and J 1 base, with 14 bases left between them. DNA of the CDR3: TGTGCCAGTACCACACCCGACGGATCTGGAAACACCATATATTTT. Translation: CASTTPDGSGNTIYF.

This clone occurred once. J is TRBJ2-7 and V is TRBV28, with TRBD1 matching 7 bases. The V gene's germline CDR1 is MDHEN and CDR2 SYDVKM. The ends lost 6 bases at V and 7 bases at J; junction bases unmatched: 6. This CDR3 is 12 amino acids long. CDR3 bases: TGTGCCAGCAGGCAGACAGGGTTGGAGCAGTACTTC. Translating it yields CASRQTGLEQYF.

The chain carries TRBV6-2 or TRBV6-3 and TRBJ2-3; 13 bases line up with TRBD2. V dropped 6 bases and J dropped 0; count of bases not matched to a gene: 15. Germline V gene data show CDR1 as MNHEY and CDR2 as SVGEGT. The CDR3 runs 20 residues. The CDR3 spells CASSGTPGTSGVPSTDTQYF. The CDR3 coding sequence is TGTGCCAGCAGCGGAACCCCCGGGACTAGCGGGGTGCCTAGCACAGATACGCAGTATTTT.

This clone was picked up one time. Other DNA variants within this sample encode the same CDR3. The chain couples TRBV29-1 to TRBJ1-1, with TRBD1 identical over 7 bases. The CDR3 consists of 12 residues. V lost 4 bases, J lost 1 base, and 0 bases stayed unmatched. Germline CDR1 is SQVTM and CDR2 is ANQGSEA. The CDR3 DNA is TGCAGCGTTGGGACAGGGAACACTGAAGCTTTCTTT. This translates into CSVGTGNTEAFF. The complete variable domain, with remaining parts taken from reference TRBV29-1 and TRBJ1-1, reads SAVISQKPSRDICQRGTSLTIQCQVDSQVTMMFWYRQQPGQSLTLIATANQGSEATYESGFVIDKFPISRPNLTFSTLTVSNMSPEDSSIYLCSVGTGNTEAFFGQGTRLTVV.

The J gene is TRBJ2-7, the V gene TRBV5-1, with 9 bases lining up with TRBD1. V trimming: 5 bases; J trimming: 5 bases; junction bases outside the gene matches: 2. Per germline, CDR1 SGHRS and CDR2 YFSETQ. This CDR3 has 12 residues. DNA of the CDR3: TGCGCCAGCAGACAGGGGGCTAACGAGCAGTACTTC. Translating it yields CASRQGANEQYF.

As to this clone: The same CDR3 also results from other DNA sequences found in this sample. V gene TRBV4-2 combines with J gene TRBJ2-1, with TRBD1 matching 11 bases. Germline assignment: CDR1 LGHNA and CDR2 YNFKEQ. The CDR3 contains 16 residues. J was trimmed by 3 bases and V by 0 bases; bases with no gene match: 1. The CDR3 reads CASSQDGTGGYNEQFF. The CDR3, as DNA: TGTGCCAGCAGCCAAGATGGGACAGGGGGCTACAATGAGCAGTTCTTC.

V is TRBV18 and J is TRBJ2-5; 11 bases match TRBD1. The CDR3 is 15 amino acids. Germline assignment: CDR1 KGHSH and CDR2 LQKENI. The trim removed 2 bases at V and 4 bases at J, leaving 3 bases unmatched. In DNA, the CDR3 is TGTGCCAGCTCACCATCGGGACAGGGGGGAGAGACCCAGTACTTC. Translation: CASSPSGQGGETQYF.

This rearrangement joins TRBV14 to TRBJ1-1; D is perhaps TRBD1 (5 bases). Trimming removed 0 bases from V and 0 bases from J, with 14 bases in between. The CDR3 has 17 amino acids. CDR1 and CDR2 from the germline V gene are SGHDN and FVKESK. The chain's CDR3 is CASSQDRSLGVNTEAFF. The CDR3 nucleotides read TGTGCCAGCAGCCAAGACAGGTCACTGGGGGTGAACACTGAAGCTTTCTTT.

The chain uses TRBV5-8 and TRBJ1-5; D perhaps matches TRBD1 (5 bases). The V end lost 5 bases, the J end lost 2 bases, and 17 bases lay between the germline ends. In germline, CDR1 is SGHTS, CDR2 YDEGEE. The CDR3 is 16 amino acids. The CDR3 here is CASSFFRAGGNQPQHF. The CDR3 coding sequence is TGTGCCAGCAGTTTTTTCAGGGCGGGAGGCAATCAGCCCCAGCATTTT.

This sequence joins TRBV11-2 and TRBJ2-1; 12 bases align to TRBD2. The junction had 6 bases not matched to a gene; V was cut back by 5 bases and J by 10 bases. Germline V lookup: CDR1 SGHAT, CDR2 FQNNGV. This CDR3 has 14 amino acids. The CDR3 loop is CASSHGLAGMEQFF. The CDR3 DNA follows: TGTGCCAGCAGCCATGGACTAGCGGGAATGGAGCAGTTCTTC.

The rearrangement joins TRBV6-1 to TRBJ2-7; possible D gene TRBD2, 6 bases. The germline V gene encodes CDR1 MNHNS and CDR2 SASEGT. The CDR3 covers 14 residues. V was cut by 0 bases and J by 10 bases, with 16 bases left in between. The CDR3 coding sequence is TGTGCCAGCAGTGAAGCGCGGCGGGGTACGTTTCAGTACTTC. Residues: CASSEARRGTFQYF.

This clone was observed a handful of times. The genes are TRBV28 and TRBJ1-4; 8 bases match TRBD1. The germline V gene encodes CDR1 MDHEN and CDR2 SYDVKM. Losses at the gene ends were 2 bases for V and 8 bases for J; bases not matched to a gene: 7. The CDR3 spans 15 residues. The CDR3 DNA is TGTGCCAGCAGTTTAGAGCAGGGGGCAAAGGAAAAACTGTTTTTT. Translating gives CASSLEQGAKEKLFF. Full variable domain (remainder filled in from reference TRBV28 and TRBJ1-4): DVKVTQSSRYLVKRTGEKVFLECVQDMDHENMFWYRQDPGLGLRLIYFSYDVKMKEKGDIPEGYSVSREKKERFSLILESASTNQTSMYLCASSLEQGAKEKLFFGSGTQLSVL.

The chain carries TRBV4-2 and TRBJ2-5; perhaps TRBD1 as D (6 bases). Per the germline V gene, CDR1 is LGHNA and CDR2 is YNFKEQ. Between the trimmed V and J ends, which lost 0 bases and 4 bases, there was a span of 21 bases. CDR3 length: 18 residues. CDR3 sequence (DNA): TGTGCCAGCAGCCAAGAACTCCAGGCAGGGGATTGGGGAGAGACCCAGTACTTC. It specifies CASSQELQAGDWGETQYF.

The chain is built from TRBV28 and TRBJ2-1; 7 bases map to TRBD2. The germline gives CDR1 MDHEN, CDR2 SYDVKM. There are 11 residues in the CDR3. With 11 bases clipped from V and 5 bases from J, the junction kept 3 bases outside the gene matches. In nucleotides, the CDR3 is TGTGCCGGGGGGGGAAACAATGAGCAGTTCTTC. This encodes CAGGGNNEQFF.

CDR3 amino acids: CASSVEGGPSNEQFF. Here the CDR3 DNA reads TGTGCCAGCAGCGTAGAGGGTGGTCCCTCCAATGAGCAGTTCTTC. This chain joins TRBV9 and TRBJ2-1; D not resolved. The CDR3 is 15 residues long. Germline V CDR1 and CDR2: SGDLS, YYNGEE. Between the trimmed V and J ends, which lost 0 bases and 6 bases, there was a span of 13 bases.

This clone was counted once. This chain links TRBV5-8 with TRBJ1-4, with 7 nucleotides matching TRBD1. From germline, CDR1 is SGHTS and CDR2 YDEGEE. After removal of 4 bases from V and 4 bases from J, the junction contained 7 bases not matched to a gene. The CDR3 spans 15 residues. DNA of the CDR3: TGTGCCAGCAGCGCCGGGACAGCGTTTAATGAAAAACTGTTTTTT. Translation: CASSAGTAFNEKLFF. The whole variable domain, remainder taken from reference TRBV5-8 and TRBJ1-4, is EAGVTQSPTHLIKTRGQQATLRCSPISGHTSVYWYQQALGLGLQFLLWYDEGEERNRGNFPPRFSGRQFPNYSSELNVNALELEDSALYLCASSAGTAFNEKLFFGSGTQLSVL.

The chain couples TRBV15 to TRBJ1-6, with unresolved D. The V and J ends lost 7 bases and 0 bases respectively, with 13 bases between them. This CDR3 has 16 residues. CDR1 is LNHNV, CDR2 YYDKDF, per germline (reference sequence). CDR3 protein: CATNTGTSSYNSPLHF. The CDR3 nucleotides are TGTGCCACCAATACTGGCACGAGCTCCTATAATTCACCCCTCCACTTT.

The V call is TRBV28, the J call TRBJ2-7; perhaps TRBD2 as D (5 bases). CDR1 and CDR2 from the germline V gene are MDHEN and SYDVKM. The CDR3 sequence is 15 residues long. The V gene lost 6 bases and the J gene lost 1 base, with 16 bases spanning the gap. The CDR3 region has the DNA TGTGCCAGCAGCGGCGTAAGAACTAGTTCCTACGAGCAGTACTTC. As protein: CASSGVRTSSYEQYF.

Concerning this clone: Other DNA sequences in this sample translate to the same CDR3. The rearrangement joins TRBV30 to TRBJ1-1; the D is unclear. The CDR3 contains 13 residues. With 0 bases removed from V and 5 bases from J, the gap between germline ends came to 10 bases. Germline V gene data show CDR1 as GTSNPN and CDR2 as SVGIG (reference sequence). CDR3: CAWSVQGRTEAFF. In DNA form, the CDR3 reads TGTGCCTGGAGTGTACAAGGGAGGACTGAAGCTTTCTTT.

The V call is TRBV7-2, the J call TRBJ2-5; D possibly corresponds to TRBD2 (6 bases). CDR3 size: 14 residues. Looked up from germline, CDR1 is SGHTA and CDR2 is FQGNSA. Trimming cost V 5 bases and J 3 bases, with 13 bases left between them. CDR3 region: CASSPRGGEETQYF. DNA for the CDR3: TGTGCCAGCAGCCCACGGGGCGGGGAAGAGACCCAGTACTTC.

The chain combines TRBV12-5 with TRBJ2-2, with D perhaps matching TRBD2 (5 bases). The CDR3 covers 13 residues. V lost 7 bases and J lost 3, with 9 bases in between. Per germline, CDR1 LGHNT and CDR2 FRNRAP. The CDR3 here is CASAGRDTGELFF. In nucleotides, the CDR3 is TGTGCTAGTGCGGGAAGGGACACCGGGGAGCTGTTTTTT.

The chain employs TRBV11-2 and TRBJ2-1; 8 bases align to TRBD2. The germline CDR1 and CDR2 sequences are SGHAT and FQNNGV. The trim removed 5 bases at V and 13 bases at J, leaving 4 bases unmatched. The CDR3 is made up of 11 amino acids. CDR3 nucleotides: TGTGCCAGCAGCCAACTAGCGGAACAGTTCTTC. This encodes CASSQLAEQFF.

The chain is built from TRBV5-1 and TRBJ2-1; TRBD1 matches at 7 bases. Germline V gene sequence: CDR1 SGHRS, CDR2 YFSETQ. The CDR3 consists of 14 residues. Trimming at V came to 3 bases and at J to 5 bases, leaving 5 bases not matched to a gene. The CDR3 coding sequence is TGCGCCAGCAGCTGGCAGGGGGTTGACAATGAGCAGTTCTTC. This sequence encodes CASSWQGVDNEQFF.

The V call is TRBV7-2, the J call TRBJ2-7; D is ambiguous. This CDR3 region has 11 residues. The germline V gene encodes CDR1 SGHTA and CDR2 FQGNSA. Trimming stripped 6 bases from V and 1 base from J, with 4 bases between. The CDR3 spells CASRRSYEQYF. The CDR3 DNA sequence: TGTGCCAGCAGACGGTCCTACGAGCAGTACTTC.

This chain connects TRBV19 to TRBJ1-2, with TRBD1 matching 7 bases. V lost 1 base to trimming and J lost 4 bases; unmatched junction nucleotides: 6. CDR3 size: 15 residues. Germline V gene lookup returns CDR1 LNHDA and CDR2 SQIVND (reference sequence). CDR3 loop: CASSIGDSLLYGYTF. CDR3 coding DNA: TGTGCCAGTAGTATAGGGGACAGCCTTCTCTATGGCTACACCTTC.

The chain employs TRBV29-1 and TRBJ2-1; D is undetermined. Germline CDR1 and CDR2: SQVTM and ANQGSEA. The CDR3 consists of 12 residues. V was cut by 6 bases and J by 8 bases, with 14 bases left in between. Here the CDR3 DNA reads TGCAGCGTCCCCACCCCGGCGGATGAGCAGTTCTTC. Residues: CSVPTPADEQFF.